The clone carrying this TCR beta chain has a single count. Clones were read by immunoSEQ multiplex PCR, and TCRdb kept only the in-frame ones, dropping some. The data contain fewer than 300,000 clones, about nine tenths of them singletons. Trimming shortened V by 0 bases and J by 0 bases, and 5 bases separated the two germline ends. Germline lookup yields CDR1 LGHDT and CDR2 YNNKEL (reference sequence). The CDR3 consists of 14 residues. This record comes from a study of blood T cell repertoires in COVID-19. Looking at the study overall: T cells, B-cell-depleted T cells, or PBMCs provided the cDNA or gDNA that served as material.

Participants, 18 to 89 years old, spanned around 25 US areas. Participant-reported clinical history was the basis for cohort assignment. Sequenced sample: PBMCs or T cells enriched from blood (not recorded which). V is TRBV3-1 (or the pseudogene TRBV3-2) and J is TRBJ1-2; no clear D. This sequence originates from a woman aged 40 to 50 with acute COVID-19. The DNA for the CDR3 is TGTGCCAGCAGCCAAGATAAGCCTAACTATGGCTACACCTTC. This codes for CASSQDKPNYGYTF.